Shown below are 10 T cell receptor beta chains from a single sample sequenced in a study of blood T cell repertoires in COVID-19. Produced via immunoSEQ multiplex PCR; TCRdb's table is partial and in-frame only. The sample lists roughly 85,000 clones; over 75% were seen once. The sample was peripheral blood. The receptors derive from a human donor in a cohort sampled during active COVID-19.

The rearrangement joins TRBV10-2 to TRBJ2-3, with a tentative D call TRBD2 (6 bases). The CDR3 runs to 14 residues. Germline CDR1 and CDR2: WSHSY and SAAADI. Trimming took off 4 bases at V and 0 bases at J, with 8 bases between the two ends. The CDR3 spells CASSVGRSTDTQYF. The DNA of the CDR3 is TGCGCCAGCAGTGTTGGGAGGAGCACAGATACGCAGTATTTT.

This chain connects TRBV5-4 to TRBJ2-7; 12 bases align to TRBD1. V dropped 3 bases and J dropped 5; count of bases not matched to a gene: 6. CDR1 SGHNT and CDR2 YYREEE come from the germline V gene (reference sequence). CDR3 length equals 15 residues. CDR3 loop: CASSSWDRGRNEQYF. For the CDR3, the DNA is TGTGCCAGCAGCTCCTGGGACAGGGGGCGGAACGAGCAGTACTTC.

This clone was found a few times. The gene calls are TRBV5-1 and TRBJ1-1; D uncertain. The CDR3 consists of 14 residues. V lost 0 bases and J lost 1, with 7 bases in between. Germline assignment: CDR1 SGHRS and CDR2 YFSETQ. The CDR3 sequence: CASSLDPGNTEAFF. The CDR3 nucleotides are TGCGCCAGCAGCTTGGACCCAGGGAACACTGAAGCTTTCTTT. The variable domain in full, with the rest retrieved from reference TRBV5-1 and TRBJ1-1, is KAGVTQTPRYLIKTRGQQVTLSCSPISGHRSVSWYQQTPGQGLQFLFEYFSETQRNKGNFPGRFSGRQFSNSRSEMNVSTLELGDSALYLCASSLDPGNTEAFFGQGTRLTVV.

This chain joins TRBV19 and TRBJ1-1, with 7 bases that match TRBD1. V lost 0 bases, J lost 0 bases, and 13 bases stayed unmatched. CDR1 LNHDA and CDR2 SQIVND come from the germline V gene (reference sequence). The CDR3 contains 19 residues. CDR3 sequence (DNA): TGTGCCAGTAGTATAGAAGGGGACAGCGCAACTCCTATGAACACTGAAGCTTTCTTT. This encodes CASSIEGDSATPMNTEAFF.

This clone was seen a handful of times. The rearrangement links TRBV18 to TRBJ2-7, with 12 bases aligning to TRBD1. V shed 4 bases, J shed 2 bases, and the junction held 3 bases outside the gene matches. The CDR3 contains 15 residues. Germline loops: CDR1 KGHSH, CDR2 LQKENI. CDR3: CASSRGTGGPYEQYF. CDR3 DNA sequence: TGTGCCAGCTCACGCGGGACAGGGGGCCCCTACGAGCAGTACTTC.

The chain links TRBV12-3 or TRBV12-4 to TRBJ2-6; tentatively, D is TRBD1 (5 bases). CDR3 length: 13 amino acids. Between the trimmed V and J ends, which lost 11 bases and 4 bases, there was a span of 12 bases. CDR3: CASEGAGANVLTF. The CDR3 nucleotides are TGTGCCTCAGAAGGGGCCGGGGCCAACGTCCTGACTTTC.

This chain uses TRBV5-8 with TRBJ2-6, with D hard to call. Germline V gives CDR1 SGHTS, CDR2 YDEGEE. V was trimmed by 0 bases and J by 0 bases, leaving 4 bases between them. The CDR3 is made up of 15 amino acids. As DNA, the CDR3 is TGTGCCAGCAGCTTGGGTAACTCTGGGGCCAACGTCCTGACTTTC. This sequence encodes CASSLGNSGANVLTF. Supplemented by reference TRBV5-8 and TRBJ2-6, the full variable domain reads EAGVTQSPTHLIKTRGQQATLRCSPISGHTSVYWYQQALGLGLQFLLWYDEGEERNRGNFPPRFSGRQFPNYSSELNVNALELEDSALYLCASSLGNSGANVLTFGAGSRLTVL.

This chain joins TRBV5-6 and TRBJ1-1; no firm D call. The CDR3 spans 14 residues. Germline CDR1 reads SGHDT; CDR2 reads YYEEEE. With 2 bases removed from V and 3 bases from J, the gap between germline ends came to 11 bases. CDR3 coding DNA: TGTGCCAGCAGCTTTCGAGGGCTTGACACTGAAGCTTTCTTT. This codes for CASSFRGLDTEAFF. The variable domain in full, completed from reference TRBV5-6 and TRBJ1-1, reads DAGVTQSPTHLIKTRGQQVTLRCSPKSGHDTVSWYQQALGQGPQFIFQYYEEEERQRGNFPDRFSGHQFPNYSSELNVNALLLGDSALYLCASSFRGLDTEAFFGQGTRLTVV.

The chain links TRBV10-2 to TRBJ2-7, with TRBD1 identical over 7 bases. The CDR3 covers 13 residues. Looked up from germline, CDR1 is WSHSY and CDR2 is SAAADI. The V and J ends lost 6 bases and 4 bases, in that order; junction bases with no gene match: 6. In nucleotides, the CDR3 is TGCGCCAGCAGCCGGGACAGATATTACGAGCAGTACTTC. Its protein product is CASSRDRYYEQYF.

This rearrangement joins TRBV7-2 to TRBJ2-1; D remains unclear. V was shortened by 5 bases and J by 8 bases, with 10 bases between the two germline ends. Germline CDR1 is SGHTA and CDR2 is FQGNSA. The length of the CDR3 is 12 residues. DNA for the CDR3: TGTGCCAGCAGCCCTAGGTTGTATGAGCAGTTCTTC. It is translated as CASSPRLYEQFF.